These 22 T cell receptor beta chains originate from one sample sequenced in a study of a mutant IDH1 vaccine in newly diagnosed glioma. Their target antigens are unknown. Only in-frame clones appear in the TCRdb table, and some are missing; sequencing was by immunoSEQ multiplex PCR. The sample records 58,000 or so clones, around 86% being singletons. Regarding time point: week 23, last vaccination. Topical imiquimod accompanied each vaccine dose, which consisted of 300 ug of mutant IDH1 20-mer peptide. The material sequenced was PBMCs, taken from a glioma patient whose treatment included an IDH1 peptide vaccine. The receptors here all came from a man aged 40-50 years with glioma.

The chain employs TRBV28 and TRBJ2-3, with 7 nucleotides matching TRBD2. The CDR3 runs to 15 residues. Germline values: CDR1 MDHEN, CDR2 SYDVKM. V was clipped by 5 bases and J by 5 bases; unmatched bases: 10. The CDR3 nucleotides are TGTGCCAGCAGTCCACGGGGAGGGAACGGAGATACGCAGTATTTT. Translating gives CASSPRGGNGDTQYF.

The genes are TRBV15 and TRBJ2-6; D is ambiguous. V lost 3 bases to trimming and J lost 0 bases, with 9 bases between them. The germline gives CDR1 LNHNV, CDR2 YYDKDF (reference sequence). The CDR3 length is 16 residues. The CDR3 loop reads CATSSGRTSGANVLTF. The CDR3 DNA follows: TGTGCCACCAGCAGCGGACGGACCTCTGGGGCCAACGTCCTGACTTTC.

The chain is built from TRBV7-2 and TRBJ1-5; the D gene is possibly TRBD1 (5 bases). Germline-derived CDR1 and CDR2 are SGHTA and FQGNSA. The CDR3 covers 13 residues. The V end lost 3 bases, the J end lost 7 bases, and 10 bases lay between the germline ends. The CDR3 DNA follows: TGTGCCAGCAGCTTTGACAGAGCACAGCCCCAGCATTTT. Protein sequence: CASSFDRAQPQHF.

J is TRBJ1-1 and V is TRBV5-1; a weak D match, TRBD1 (5 bases). The CDR3 is 15 residues long. Trimming removed 1 base at V and 5 bases at J, with 15 bases between. Germline-derived CDR1 and CDR2 are SGHRS and YFSETQ. The CDR3 reads CASSLRPQGGTEAFF. As DNA, the CDR3 is TGCGCCAGCAGCTTGAGGCCCCAGGGAGGTACTGAAGCTTTCTTT.

This chain joins TRBV18 and TRBJ2-1, with 9 nucleotides matching TRBD2. The germline V gene has CDR1 KGHSH and CDR2 LQKENI. V lost 0 bases, J lost 7 bases, and 4 bases stayed unmatched. This CDR3 spans 15 amino acids. Here the CDR3 reads CASSPPLAGRNEQFF. The CDR3 nucleotides read TGTGCCAGCTCACCACCGCTAGCGGGACGGAATGAGCAGTTCTTC. Looking up the rest from reference TRBV18 and TRBJ2-1 gives the full variable domain: NAGVMQNPRHLVRRRGQEARLRCSPMKGHSHVYWYRQLPEEGLKFMVYLQKENIIDESGMPKERFSAEFPKEGPSILRIQQVVRGDSAAYFCASSPPLAGRNEQFFGPGTRLTVL.

The CDR3 sequence is CASSPAGTEAFF. CDR3 in DNA: TGTGCCAGTAGCCCTGCGGGCACTGAAGCTTTCTTT. The gene calls are TRBV19 and TRBJ1-1; D is unresolved. The V end lost 6 bases, the J end lost 4 bases, and 9 bases lay between the germline ends. The CDR3 has 12 amino acids. From germline, CDR1 is LNHDA and CDR2 SQIVND (reference sequence).

V is TRBV7-3 and J is TRBJ2-5, with TRBD2 matching over 7 bases. J gave up 10 bases and V 5 bases, and 4 bases lay outside the gene matches. The CDR3 length is 11 residues. Germline CDR1 is SGHTA and CDR2 is FQGTGA. DNA of the CDR3: TGTGCCAGCAGCGGTGGGGGGGGCCAGTACTTC. The encoded protein is CASSGGGGQYF.

The chain carries TRBV6-1 and TRBJ1-2; 7 bases match TRBD1. Germline V gene lookup returns CDR1 MNHNS and CDR2 SASEGT. The CDR3 totals 14 residues. V lost 6 bases and J lost 5; bases outside the gene matches: 9. The CDR3 bases are TGTGCCAGCAGCGATACAGGGGTTGGGTATGGCTACACCTTC. This gives the protein CASSDTGVGYGYTF.

This chain joins TRBV7-2 and TRBJ1-5, with 8 bases aligning to TRBD1. CDR3 length: 13 residues. Losses at the gene ends were 8 bases for V and 5 bases for J; bases not matched to a gene: 5. CDR1 and CDR2 (germline): SGHTA, FQGNSA. DNA for the CDR3: TGTGCCAGCGGCGGACAGGGTTATCAGCCCCAGCATTTT. It is translated as CASGGQGYQPQHF. The complete variable domain, with remaining parts taken from reference TRBV7-2 and TRBJ1-5, reads GAGVSQSPSNKVTEKGKDVELRCDPISGHTALYWYRQSLGQGLEFLIYFQGNSAPDKSGLPSDRFSAERTGGSVSTLTIQRTQQEDSAVYLCASGGQGYQPQHFGDGTRLSIL.

This clone was detected once. V usage is TRBV7-8 and J usage is TRBJ2-1; 7 bases are a match to TRBD1. Per the germline V gene, CDR1 is SGHVS and CDR2 is FQNEAQ. V was clipped by 5 bases and J by 9 bases; unmatched bases: 10. The CDR3 runs to 14 residues. The CDR3 DNA reads as TGTGCCAGCAGCGAACAGGGGTTTAGTGGTGAGCAGTTCTTC. Its translation is CASSEQGFSGEQFF.

A single count supports this clone. The rearrangement links TRBV11-2 to TRBJ1-3; D remains ambiguous. CDR3 length: 13 amino acids. Germline V gives CDR1 SGHAT, CDR2 FQNNGV. Deletions cut 0 bases from V and 7 bases from J, with 7 bases between. The CDR3 DNA reads TGTGCCAGCAGCTTAGAGCCCCATAACACCATATATTTT. This gives the protein CASSLEPHNTIYF. The full variable domain, completed using reference TRBV11-2 and TRBJ1-3, is EAGVAQSPRYKIIEKRQSVAFWCNPISGHATLYWYQQILGQGPKLLIQFQNNGVVDDSQLPKDRFSAERLKGVDSTLKIQPAKLEDSAVYLCASSLEPHNTIYFGEGSWLTVV.

The chain recombines TRBV4-1 with TRBJ2-7, with D perhaps matching TRBD2 (6 bases). V was clipped by 4 bases and J by 7 bases, with 20 bases between them. The CDR3 is 15 amino acids. The germline V gene has CDR1 MGHRA and CDR2 YSYEKL. This CDR3 is CASSRQEGAVGEQYF. Written as DNA, the CDR3 is TGCGCCAGCAGCCGCCAGGAGGGTGCCGTGGGGGAGCAGTACTTC.

The rearrangement uses TRBV6-1 and TRBJ2-5; 10 bases are a match to TRBD1. Germline loops: CDR1 MNHNS, CDR2 SASEGT. V lost 6 bases, J lost 2 bases, and 9 bases stayed unmatched. The CDR3 is made up of 16 amino acids. In DNA, the CDR3 is TGTGCCAGCAGAGAATCTGGGACAGGGGTTCAAGAGACCCAGTACTTC. Encoded protein: CASRESGTGVQETQYF.

This sequence joins TRBV5-4 and TRBJ2-7; TRBD2 aligns across 8 bases. V dropped 4 bases and J dropped 1; count of bases not matched to a gene: 10. CDR1 and CDR2 (germline): SGHNT, YYREEE (reference sequence). The CDR3 consists of 16 residues. The CDR3, as DNA: TGTGCCAGCAGCATCGGTTCGGGGGGGGCGTCCTACGAGCAGTACTTC. Its translation: CASSIGSGGASYEQYF.

The chain joins TRBV4-2 to TRBJ2-5; D may be TRBD1 (6 bases). The V end was cut by 1 base, the J end by 4 bases, with 10 bases between. The CDR3 has 14 residues. CDR1 is LGHNA, CDR2 YNFKEQ, per germline. In DNA form, the CDR3 reads TGTGCCAGCAGCCAAGGGGGGCCGGGAGAGACCCAGTACTTC. Translating gives CASSQGGPGETQYF.

This chain joins TRBV28 and TRBJ1-2; D is unresolved. Trimming pared 10 bases from V and 7 bases from J, leaving 22 bases between. This CDR3 contains 14 residues. Looked up from germline, CDR1 is MDHEN and CDR2 is SYDVKM. The CDR3 DNA follows: TGTGCCACCAATCTTCTAGGACGGCTAGGTGGCTACACCTTC. Its translation is CATNLLGRLGGYTF.

The genes are TRBV5-1 and TRBJ2-5; TRBD1 agrees at 7 bases. V was clipped by 3 bases and J by 5 bases; unmatched bases: 4. The CDR3 loop spans 13 amino acids. CDR1 and CDR2 (germline): SGHRS, YFSETQ. The CDR3 here is CASSSTGTETQYF. The CDR3 nucleotides read TGCGCCAGCAGCTCGACAGGGACCGAGACCCAGTACTTC.

This clone was seen a handful of times. The chain employs TRBV19 and TRBJ2-7, with 9 bases aligning to TRBD1. Germline CDR1 LNHDA, CDR2 SQIVND (reference sequence). With 5 bases clipped from V and 3 bases from J, the junction kept 8 bases outside the gene matches. The CDR3 has 15 amino acids. CDR3 sequence: CASSPGQGKIYEQYF. The CDR3 DNA follows: TGTGCCAGTAGTCCGGGACAGGGTAAGATCTACGAGCAGTACTTC.

The chain carries TRBV19 and TRBJ1-1, with unresolved D. V lost 4 bases to trimming and J lost 6 bases, with 21 bases between them. The CDR3 consists of 16 residues. Germline V CDR1 and CDR2: LNHDA, SQIVND (reference sequence). CDR3 DNA: TGTGCCAGTAGTAACCACCGGACGGGCCCTTTGCCTGAAGCTTTCTTT. Translation gives CASSNHRTGPLPEAFF.

CDR3 DNA sequence: TGTGCCAGTAGAATCAGGGGGCGGACAAACATTCAGTACTTC. Its translation is CASRIRGRTNIQYF. This chain uses TRBV19 with TRBJ2-4; TRBD1 matches at 8 bases. The CDR3 has 14 amino acids. The junction had 7 bases not matched to a gene; V was cut back by 6 bases and J by 6 bases. Germline-derived CDR1 and CDR2 are LNHDA and SQIVND (reference sequence).

The genes are TRBV27 and TRBJ2-7, with 9 bases fitting TRBD1. The CDR3 extends over 20 amino acids. The germline CDR1 and CDR2 sequences are MNHEY and SMNVEV (reference sequence). The junction had 21 bases not matched to a gene; V was cut back by 6 bases and J by 0 bases. CDR3 loop: CASRPLNWGQGFRVSYEQYF. As DNA, the CDR3 is TGTGCCAGCAGGCCACTGAATTGGGGACAGGGTTTTCGCGTCTCCTACGAGCAGTACTTC.

The rearrangement joins TRBV18 to TRBJ1-2, with TRBD1 as a possible D gene (6 bases). The CDR3 is made up of 16 amino acids. Germline values: CDR1 KGHSH, CDR2 LQKENI. Trimming left V 3 bases short and J 4 bases short, with 18 bases between. CDR3: CASSPKGDSRVYGYTF. The CDR3 nucleotides are TGTGCCAGCTCACCCAAGGGGGACTCTCGGGTCTATGGCTACACCTTC.